The clone carrying this T cell receptor (beta chain) was observed a handful of times. These data originate in a study of blood T cell repertoires in COVID-19. Study-level background: COVID-19 samples collected from the United States, Italy and Spain covered acute and convalescent phases. Nucleic acid was either cDNA or gDNA, and it came from T cells, B-cell-depleted T cells, or PBMCs.

In the original processing: The authors estimated nucleated cell counts from reference gene primer amplification. Method: immunoSEQ multiplex PCR; TCRdb's copy keeps in-frame clones and lacks some. The DNA was the basis for D and trimming; V, J and clone size are from that table. Counted here are roughly 140,000 clones, roughly 90% occurring once; the ten biggest clones make up about 1.7%. Germline lookup yields CDR1 LGHDT and CDR2 YNNKEL (reference sequence). The CDR3 extends over 14 amino acids. The V end lost 3 bases, the J end lost 5 bases, and 10 bases lay between the germline ends. The sequence derives from a man in his 70s with acute or convalescent COVID-19. V gene TRBV3-1 (or the pseudogene TRBV3-2) combines with J gene TRBJ1-4, with unresolved D. The sample comprised peripheral blood. CDR3 in DNA: TGTGCCAGCAGCCACGGACCGGGGAATGAAAAACTGTTTTTT. It yields the protein CASSHGPGNEKLFF.